A single sample gave rise to the 32 T cell receptor beta chains below, sequenced in a study of T cells in localized non-small cell lung cancer. The assay was immunoSEQ multiplex PCR, and TCRdb's table has in-frame clones only and misses some. There are 52,000 or so clones in the sample; just over 85% occur only once, and 15% to 20% lies in the top ten. Sequences were derived from peripheral blood, sampled before any cancer treatment. Source of these receptors: a male donor at least 60 years old with stage III squamous cell lung carcinoma.

This sequence joins TRBV2 and TRBJ2-7; D perhaps matches TRBD1 (5 bases). Germline CDR1 is SNHLY and CDR2 is FYNNEI. The CDR3 consists of 13 residues. V lost 7 bases to trimming and J lost 5 bases, with 15 bases between them. For the CDR3, the DNA is TGTGCCAGCATAGGTGTGGGGCCCCACGAGCAGTACTTC. It codes for CASIGVGPHEQYF.

V and J are TRBV5-1 and TRBJ2-3; D is uncertain. This CDR3 is 15 amino acids long. Germline-derived CDR1 and CDR2 are SGHRS and YFSETQ. Trimming removed 5 bases at V and 4 bases at J, with 17 bases between. The CDR3 nucleotides read TGCGCCAGCAGTTCACGACTCTCCCGGGCAGATACGCAGTATTTT. Translating it yields CASSSRLSRADTQYF.

The genes are TRBV7-9 and TRBJ1-2; D possibly corresponds to TRBD1 (6 bases). With 1 base removed from V and 8 bases from J, the gap between germline ends came to 11 bases. The CDR3 totals 13 residues. The germline V gene encodes CDR1 SEHNR and CDR2 FQNEAQ (reference sequence). The CDR3 loop is CASSLDRTDGYTF. The CDR3 DNA sequence: TGTGCCAGCAGCTTAGACCGGACAGACGGCTACACCTTC.

V is TRBV6-4 and J is TRBJ2-3, with 7 bases identical to TRBD2. This CDR3 is 12 amino acids long. V was clipped by 8 bases and J by 11 bases; unmatched bases: 10. The germline CDR1 and CDR2 sequences are MRHNA and SNTAGT. The CDR3, as DNA: TGTGCCAGCGGGAGGGCGGATGGGAAGCAGTATTTT. Translated: CASGRADGKQYF.

V and J are TRBV5-6 and TRBJ2-7, with 7 bases identical to TRBD1. Germline-derived CDR1 and CDR2 are SGHDT and YYEEEE. Trimming at V came to 4 bases and at J to 3 bases, leaving 7 bases not matched to a gene. CDR3 length equals 14 residues. The CDR3 here is CASSLGQLLYEQYF. DNA for the CDR3: TGTGCCAGCAGCCTGGGACAGCTACTCTACGAGCAGTACTTC.

This sequence joins TRBV6-5 and TRBJ2-4; 9 bases map to TRBD2. The length of the CDR3 is 11 residues. The junction had 3 bases not matched to a gene; V was cut back by 8 bases and J by 10 bases. Per germline, CDR1 MNHEY and CDR2 SVGAGI. CDR3 in amino acids: CASQLAGIQYF. In DNA, the CDR3 is TGTGCCAGCCAGCTAGCGGGGATTCAGTACTTC.

The CDR3 reads CASRKDRAGGQPQHF. The CDR3 nucleotides are TGTGCCAGCAGAAAAGACAGGGCAGGGGGACAGCCCCAGCATTTT. The chain employs TRBV7-2 and TRBJ1-5; 7 bases are a match to TRBD1. V lost 6 bases, J lost 7 bases, and 12 bases stayed unmatched. The CDR3 length is 15 residues. The germline V gene has CDR1 SGHTA and CDR2 FQGNSA.

The chain links TRBV30 to TRBJ1-3, with a tentative D call TRBD1 (6 bases). Germline loops: CDR1 GTSNPN, CDR2 SVGIG (reference sequence). The CDR3 has 14 amino acids. V dropped 3 bases and J dropped 2 bases, with 11 bases sitting between them. The CDR3 region has the DNA TGTGCCTGGAGATTACAGGGCACTGGAAACACCATATATTTT. Protein: CAWRLQGTGNTIYF.

The chain recombines TRBV7-2 with TRBJ2-2, with 11 nucleotides matching TRBD2. The V segment lost 3 bases and the J segment 6 bases; nucleotides outside the gene matches: 0. The CDR3 contains 14 residues. Per germline, CDR1 SGHTA and CDR2 FQGNSA. Here the CDR3 DNA reads TGTGCCAGCAGCTTTAGCGGGGGGGCCGGGGAGCTGTTTTTT. It specifies CASSFSGGAGELFF.

J is TRBJ1-1 and V is TRBV15, with D hard to call. Trimming removed 2 bases from V and 1 base from J, with 11 bases in between. Germline CDR1 reads LNHNV; CDR2 reads YYDKDF (reference sequence). The CDR3 totals 15 residues. Here the CDR3 reads CATSRNPRTNTEAFF. CDR3 bases: TGTGCCACCAGCAGAAACCCCCGGACGAACACTGAAGCTTTCTTT.

This chain joins TRBV19 and TRBJ1-6; D ambiguous. The V end was cut by 8 bases, the J end by 14 bases, with 19 bases between. Germline V gene sequence: CDR1 LNHDA, CDR2 SQIVND (reference sequence). CDR3 size: 13 residues. The CDR3 DNA reads TGTGCCAGTGGGGAAGATGCACGTTCTTCCCTCCACTTT. This codes for CASGEDARSSLHF.

The chain carries TRBV2 and TRBJ2-5; possible D gene TRBD2, 5 bases. The CDR3 is 15 amino acids. CDR1 is SNHLY and CDR2 is FYNNEI in the germline V gene. V shed 1 base and J shed 4 bases, with 13 bases lying between them. The CDR3 DNA is TGTGCCAGCAGTGAAGGAGGGTTTAGTCCAGAGACCCAGTACTTC. Translated: CASSEGGFSPETQYF.

CDR3 bases: TGTGCCAGCAGCGGACTTCATCGACAGGGGGGAGATACGCAGTATTTT. Protein product: CASSGLHRQGGDTQYF. The rearrangement joins TRBV9 to TRBJ2-3; 9 bases map to TRBD1. Looked up from germline, CDR1 is SGDLS and CDR2 is YYNGEE. Trimming cost V 3 bases and J 5 bases; bases outside gene matches: 10. There are 16 residues in the CDR3.

V is TRBV7-9 and J is TRBJ1-4; no clear D. The CDR3 has 14 amino acids. Germline CDR1 and CDR2: SEHNR and FQNEAQ (reference sequence). V dropped 11 bases and J dropped 0 bases, with 13 bases sitting between them. CDR3 sequence reads: CAGHTLATNEKLFF. The CDR3 coding sequence is TGTGCCGGCCACACACTGGCAACTAATGAAAAACTGTTTTTT.

In its sample, this clone was seen a few times. The chain joins TRBV30 to TRBJ1-1, with D hard to call. CDR1 is GTSNPN, CDR2 SVGIG, per germline (reference sequence). The CDR3 is made up of 13 amino acids. Trimming took 1 base from V and 1 from J, leaving 7 bases between them. CDR3 nucleotide sequence: TGTGCCTGGAGTGCCCATAGGAACACTGAAGCTTTCTTT. It translates to CAWSAHRNTEAFF.

The rearrangement uses TRBV30 and TRBJ2-1; possible D gene TRBD1, 5 bases. The CDR3 is 12 amino acids. Trimming stripped 7 bases from V and 5 bases from J, with 12 bases between. The germline V gene has CDR1 GTSNPN and CDR2 SVGIG (reference sequence). CDR3: CAYSGQDNEQFF. In DNA, the CDR3 is TGTGCCTACTCAGGGCAGGACAATGAGCAGTTCTTC.

The V and J genes are TRBV30 and TRBJ1-4; 7 bases match TRBD1. Germline V gives CDR1 GTSNPN, CDR2 SVGIG (reference sequence). The ends lost 8 bases at V and 4 bases at J; junction bases unmatched: 4. The CDR3 length is 12 residues. DNA of the CDR3: TGTGCCGGAGCAGGGGGTAATGAAAAACTGTTTTTT. This gives the protein CAGAGGNEKLFF.

The chain is built from TRBV18 and TRBJ1-2; no clear D gene. Germline V gene sequence: CDR1 KGHSH, CDR2 LQKENI. Deletions cut 2 bases from V and 4 bases from J, with 11 bases between. This CDR3 is built from 14 residues. This chain's CDR3 is CASSPGAGLYGYTF. The CDR3 DNA is TGTGCCAGCTCACCAGGCGCAGGCCTCTATGGCTACACCTTC.

CDR3 region: CSVAIRNEKLFF. DNA for the CDR3: TGCAGCGTCGCTATACGGAATGAAAAACTGTTTTTT. V usage is TRBV29-1 and J usage is TRBJ1-4; D remains ambiguous. Trimming pared 6 bases from V and 5 bases from J, leaving 10 bases between. In germline, CDR1 is SQVTM, CDR2 ANQGSEA. The CDR3 is 12 residues long. Drawing the rest from reference TRBV29-1 and TRBJ1-4, the complete variable domain is SAVISQKPSRDICQRGTSLTIQCQVDSQVTMMFWYRQQPGQSLTLIATANQGSEATYESGFVIDKFPISRPNLTFSTLTVSNMSPEDSSIYLCSVAIRNEKLFFGSGTQLSVL.

The V gene is TRBV7-9, the J gene TRBJ1-4; TRBD1 is a possible D gene (5 bases). Trimming removed 5 bases from V and 7 bases from J, with 17 bases in between. Germline lookup yields CDR1 SEHNR and CDR2 FQNEAQ (reference sequence). This CDR3 comprises 15 residues. The CDR3 DNA reads as TGTGCCAGCAGCCCCAAGCTCAGGGTCGGTGAAAAACTGTTTTTT. Its translation is CASSPKLRVGEKLFF.

The chain couples TRBV7-3 to TRBJ1-1; a weak D match, TRBD1 (6 bases). This CDR3 has 13 residues. V was cut by 3 bases and J by 8 bases, with 13 bases left in between. The V gene's germline CDR1 is SGHTA and CDR2 FQGTGA. The CDR3 region has the DNA TGTGCCAGCAGCTTTGTGTCAGGGGACGAAGCTTTCTTT. The encoded protein is CASSFVSGDEAFF. The full variable domain, its missing parts supplied by reference TRBV7-3 and TRBJ1-1, is GAGVSQTPSNKVTEKGKYVELRCDPISGHTALYWYRQSLGQGPEFLIYFQGTGAADDSGLPNDRFFAVRPEGSVSTLKIQRTERGDSAVYLCASSFVSGDEAFFGQGTRLTVV.

The chain couples TRBV2 to TRBJ2-3; weak D call: TRBD2 (6 bases). With 3 bases removed from V and 5 bases from J, the gap between germline ends came to 12 bases. This CDR3 spans 14 amino acids. CDR1 and CDR2 (germline): SNHLY, FYNNEI. The CDR3 DNA follows: TGTGCCAGCAGTGACGGGACTGCGGGAGATACGCAGTATTTT. Translated: CASSDGTAGDTQYF.

CDR3 DNA sequence: TGTGCCAGCAGCCTTAGGGGGGGAGCTGGAGCTTTCTTT. The encoded protein is CASSLRGGAGAFF. V gene TRBV16 combines with J gene TRBJ1-1; possible D gene TRBD1, 6 bases. Germline V gene lookup returns CDR1 KGHSY and CDR2 FQNENV. V lost 4 bases and J 10 bases, leaving 16 bases between the germline ends. The CDR3 contains 13 residues.

V is TRBV27 and J is TRBJ2-3, with D maybe TRBD2 (5 bases). The CDR3 is made up of 15 amino acids. V was clipped by 3 bases and J by 3 bases, with 13 bases between them. Germline loops: CDR1 MNHEY, CDR2 SMNVEV (reference sequence). The CDR3: CASSLKASGTDTQYF. CDR3 sequence (DNA): TGTGCCAGCAGTTTGAAGGCTTCGGGGACAGATACGCAGTATTTT.

J is TRBJ2-1 and V is TRBV7-9; TRBD1 is a possible D gene (5 bases). Germline V CDR1 and CDR2: SEHNR, FQNEAQ (reference sequence). Trimming removed 5 bases at V and 2 bases at J, with 13 bases between. This CDR3 comprises 15 residues. The CDR3 coding sequence is TGTGCCAGCAGCCAGGGCCAGGGCACCTACAATGAGCAGTTCTTC. Amino acids: CASSQGQGTYNEQFF. The variable domain in full, completed from reference TRBV7-9 and TRBJ2-1, reads DTGVSQNPRHKITKRGQNVTFRCDPISEHNRLYWYRQTLGQGPEFLTYFQNEAQLEKSRLLSDRFSAERPKGSFSTLEIQRTEQGDSAMYLCASSQGQGTYNEQFFGPGTRLTVL.

This rearrangement joins TRBV7-3 to TRBJ2-1; 10 bases fit TRBD1. The CDR3 consists of 15 residues. CDR1 is SGHTA, CDR2 FQGTGA, per germline. J gave up 5 bases and V 5 bases, and 6 bases lay outside the gene matches. In DNA form, the CDR3 reads TGTGCCAGCAGCCTCCCGGGACAGGGGCACAATGAGCAGTTCTTC. It specifies CASSLPGQGHNEQFF.

J is TRBJ1-5 and V is TRBV19, with D possibly TRBD1 on 5 matching bases. CDR1 is LNHDA, CDR2 SQIVND, per germline (reference sequence). CDR3 length equals 14 residues. V lost 6 bases and J 5 bases, leaving 14 bases between the germline ends. The CDR3 sequence: CASSPHRGDQPQHF. The CDR3 nucleotides read TGTGCCAGTAGCCCTCACCGGGGGGATCAGCCCCAGCATTTT.

The J gene is TRBJ1-4, the V gene TRBV15, with TRBD1 as a possible D gene (5 bases). The CDR3 totals 15 residues. Germline values: CDR1 LNHNV, CDR2 YYDKDF (reference sequence). Trimming shortened V by 2 bases and J by 5 bases, and 12 bases separated the two germline ends. The CDR3 DNA reads TGTGCCACCAGCAGATCTACAGGTTGGAATGAAAAACTGTTTTTT. Translation: CATSRSTGWNEKLFF.

The chain couples TRBV30 to TRBJ1-5; D possibly corresponds to TRBD1 (5 bases). Trimming removed 0 bases from V and 6 bases from J, with 12 bases in between. CDR3 length: 14 residues. Germline lookup yields CDR1 GTSNPN and CDR2 SVGIG (reference sequence). CDR3 nucleotides: TGTGCCTGGAGTGTAGGCTTTGGGGGTCAGCCCCAGCATTTT. Residues: CAWSVGFGGQPQHF.

In this sample, this clone is medium-sized. Other DNA sequences in this sample translate to the same CDR3. V and J are TRBV9 and TRBJ1-1; no firm D call. Germline CDR1 is SGDLS and CDR2 is YYNGEE. V lost 1 base to trimming and J lost 1 base, with 8 bases between them. The CDR3 spans 14 residues. The CDR3 here is CASSVSGGNTEAFF. The CDR3 region has the DNA TGTGCCAGCAGCGTATCGGGCGGGAACACTGAAGCTTTCTTT.

This chain uses TRBV7-9 with TRBJ2-7; tentative D call: TRBD1 (6 bases). V dropped 1 base and J dropped 7 bases, with 11 bases sitting between them. This CDR3 region has 13 residues. From germline, CDR1 is SEHNR and CDR2 FQNEAQ (reference sequence). CDR3 sequence reads: CASSLGQVGEQYF. Written as DNA, the CDR3 is TGTGCCAGCAGCTTAGGACAGGTGGGTGAGCAGTACTTC.

This rearrangement joins TRBV6-1 to TRBJ2-1, with 10 nucleotides matching TRBD1. The CDR3 spans 13 residues. J was trimmed by 8 bases and V by 4 bases; bases with no gene match: 2. The V gene's germline CDR1 is MNHNS and CDR2 SASEGT. CDR3 loop: CASSGDRGHEQFF. The DNA for the CDR3 is TGTGCCAGCAGTGGGGACAGGGGCCATGAGCAGTTCTTC.